The following is a T cell receptor beta chain sequence with its context. Its antigen is not identified. Extracted RNA was reverse transcribed into cDNA, the sequencing template. Only in-frame clones appear in the TCRdb table, and some are missing; sequencing was by immunoSEQ multiplex PCR. The sample consists of 110,000 to 150,000 clones, roughly 50% of them appearing once. CDR3 length: 14 residues. Germline CDR1 reads SGHRS; CDR2 reads YFSETQ. V was clipped by 0 bases and J by 6 bases; unmatched bases: 6. The treatment here: oral pan-JAK inhibitor, 5-10 mg twice daily. The source of the sample is a study of CD8+ T cells in alopecia areata. Findings and limits, study-wide: Links between baseline CD8+ expansion and response need larger treated cohorts.

The input for sequencing was CD8+ T cells sorted from blood, taken at week 4, from a patient treated with tofacitinib. V is TRBV5-1 and J is TRBJ2-7, with 7 bases matching TRBD1. The sequence came from a human donor with alopecia areata. CDR3 sequence reads: CASSLARTGGEQYF. CDR3 bases: TGCGCCAGCAGCTTGGCCCGGACAGGAGGCGAGCAGTACTTC.